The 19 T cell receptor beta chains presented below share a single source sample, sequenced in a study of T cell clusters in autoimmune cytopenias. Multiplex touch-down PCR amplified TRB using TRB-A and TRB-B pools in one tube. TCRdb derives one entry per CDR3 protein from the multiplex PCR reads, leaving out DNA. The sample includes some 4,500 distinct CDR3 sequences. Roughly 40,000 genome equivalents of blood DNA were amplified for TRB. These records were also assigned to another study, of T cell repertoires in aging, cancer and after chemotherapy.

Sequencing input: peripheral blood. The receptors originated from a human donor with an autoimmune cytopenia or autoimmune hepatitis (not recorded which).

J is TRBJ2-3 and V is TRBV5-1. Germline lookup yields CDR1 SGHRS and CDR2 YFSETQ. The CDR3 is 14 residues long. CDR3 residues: CASSSDSFTDTQYF. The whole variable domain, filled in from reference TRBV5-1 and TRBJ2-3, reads KAGVTQTPRYLIKTRGQQVTLSCSPISGHRSVSWYQQTPGQGLQFLFEYFSETQRNKGNFPGRFSGRQFSNSRSEMNVSTLELGDSALYLCASSSDSFTDTQYFGPGTRLTVL.

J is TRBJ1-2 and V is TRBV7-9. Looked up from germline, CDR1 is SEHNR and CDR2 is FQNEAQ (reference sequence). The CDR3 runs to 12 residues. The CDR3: CASSLGDDGYTF.

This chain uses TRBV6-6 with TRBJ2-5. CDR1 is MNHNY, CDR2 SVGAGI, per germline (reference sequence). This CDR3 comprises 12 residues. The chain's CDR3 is CASSYGWETQYF.

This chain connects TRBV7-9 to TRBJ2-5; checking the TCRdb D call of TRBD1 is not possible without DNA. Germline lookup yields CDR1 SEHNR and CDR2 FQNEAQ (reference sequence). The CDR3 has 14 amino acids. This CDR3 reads CASSFGPTWETQYF.

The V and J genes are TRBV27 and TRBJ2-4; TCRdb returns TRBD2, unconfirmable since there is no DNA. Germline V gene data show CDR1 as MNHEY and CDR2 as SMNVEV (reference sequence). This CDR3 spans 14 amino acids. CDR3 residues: CASQALEAKNIQYF.

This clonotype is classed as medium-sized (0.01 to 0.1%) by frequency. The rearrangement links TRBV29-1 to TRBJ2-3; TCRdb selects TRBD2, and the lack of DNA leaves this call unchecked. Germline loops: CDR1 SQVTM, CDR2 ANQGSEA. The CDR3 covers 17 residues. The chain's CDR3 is CSVDDGGGVTSTDTQYF.

The chain's CDR3 is CASSFRAGGYTF. The V call is TRBV19, the J call TRBJ1-2. Looked up from germline, CDR1 is LNHDA and CDR2 is SQIVND (reference sequence). This CDR3 is 12 amino acids long.

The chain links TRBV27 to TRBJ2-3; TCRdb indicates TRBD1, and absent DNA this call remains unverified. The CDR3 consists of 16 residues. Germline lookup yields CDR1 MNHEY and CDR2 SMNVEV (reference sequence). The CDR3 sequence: CASSPRQGRSVDTQYF.

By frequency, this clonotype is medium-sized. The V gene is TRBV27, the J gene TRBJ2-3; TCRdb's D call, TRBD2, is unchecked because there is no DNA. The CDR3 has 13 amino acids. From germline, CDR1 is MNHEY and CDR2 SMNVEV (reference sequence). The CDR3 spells CASSLSSAGTQYF.

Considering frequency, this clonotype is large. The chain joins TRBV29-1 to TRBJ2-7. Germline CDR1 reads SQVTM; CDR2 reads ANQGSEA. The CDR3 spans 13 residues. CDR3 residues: CSVDGDSPYEQYF.

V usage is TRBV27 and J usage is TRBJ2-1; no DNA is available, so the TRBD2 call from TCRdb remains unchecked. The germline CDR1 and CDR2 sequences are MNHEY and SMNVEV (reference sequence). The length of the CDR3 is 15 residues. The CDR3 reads CASSLIPPGRGEQFF.

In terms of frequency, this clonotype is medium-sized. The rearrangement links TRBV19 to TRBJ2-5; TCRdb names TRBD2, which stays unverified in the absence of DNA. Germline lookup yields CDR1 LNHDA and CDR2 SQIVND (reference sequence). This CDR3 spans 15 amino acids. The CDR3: CASKTGTIHGETQYF.

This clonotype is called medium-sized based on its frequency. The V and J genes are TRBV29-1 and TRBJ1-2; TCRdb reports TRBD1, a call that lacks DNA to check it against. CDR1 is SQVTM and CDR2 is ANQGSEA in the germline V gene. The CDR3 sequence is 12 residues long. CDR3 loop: CSVATGSNGYTF.

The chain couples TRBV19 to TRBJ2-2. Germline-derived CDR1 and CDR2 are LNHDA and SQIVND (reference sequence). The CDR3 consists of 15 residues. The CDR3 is CASSIFGPWTGELFF.

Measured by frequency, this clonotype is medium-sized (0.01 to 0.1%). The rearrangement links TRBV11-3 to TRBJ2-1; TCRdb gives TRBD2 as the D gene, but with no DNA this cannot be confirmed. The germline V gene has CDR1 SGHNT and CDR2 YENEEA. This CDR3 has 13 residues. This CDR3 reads CASSPTEGSEQFF.

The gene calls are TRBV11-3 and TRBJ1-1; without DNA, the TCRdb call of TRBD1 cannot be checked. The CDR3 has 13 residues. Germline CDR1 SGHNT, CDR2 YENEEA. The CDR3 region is CASRTGPGVRAFF. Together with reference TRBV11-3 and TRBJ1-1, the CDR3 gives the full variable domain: EAGVVQSPRYKIIEKKQPVAFWCNPISGHNTLYWYLQNLGQGPELLIRYENEEAVDDSQLPKDRFSAERLKGVDSTLKIQPAELGDSAVYLCASRTGPGVRAFFGQGTRLTVV.

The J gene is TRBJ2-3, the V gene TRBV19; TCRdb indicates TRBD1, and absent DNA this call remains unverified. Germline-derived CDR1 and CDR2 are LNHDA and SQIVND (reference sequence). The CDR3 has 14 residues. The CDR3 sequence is CASNDRGGSDTQYF.

The CDR3 region is CASSLGVAGDPSDTQYF. The chain employs TRBV12-3 or TRBV12-4 and TRBJ2-3; as DNA is missing, the TRBD2 call by TCRdb cannot be tested. The CDR3 runs 17 residues.

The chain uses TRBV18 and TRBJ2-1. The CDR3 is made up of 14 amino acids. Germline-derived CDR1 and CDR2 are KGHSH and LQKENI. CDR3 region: CASSPQGNYNEQFF.